The present T cell receptor (beta chain) was sequenced within a study of tumor-infiltrating lymphocytes in primary liver carcinoma (dated by TCRdb to about 2017). Concerning the study at large: Hepatocellular carcinoma (four) or combined HCC and intrahepatic cholangiocarcinoma (one) was present in the five patients, who were three men and two women aged 30 to 69 years. Tumors of the five patients were stage T1-T3 N0M0 with maximum diameters of about 4.2 to 11 cm. Roughly 3.5 to 8 million productive TCRbeta reads were obtained per sample, and no significant difference in read depth was found between tissue types. For each liver tumor, the study sampled five regions along with adjacent normal tissue and blood, and applied TCRbeta repertoire sequencing, expression microarrays and whole-exome sequencing. A total of 35 specimens from 5 patients underwent TCRbeta repertoire sequencing, comprising around 25 tumor regions, 5 adjacent noncancerous liver tissues and 5 peripheral blood samples. To link TCRbeta repertoire diversity to the local molecular phenotype, the approximately 24 tumor region samples were profiled with Agilent mRNA microarrays. Reproducibility between technical replicate repertoires was high, with correlation coefficients above 0.95 and mean shared-clone rates approximately 0.9.

To note about this clonotype: Its antigen is still unknown. No qualities accompany the bases; no much larger clone lies one base away.

Total RNA and DNA were co-extracted without cell sorting from around 20-30 mg of bulk tissue using the AllPrep DNA/RNA mini kit. Surgical resection was performed in China between November 2015 and 2016 on a few patients with histopathologically diagnosed primary liver carcinoma. Chronic HBV infection was present in the patients, and the patients were treatment-naive at sampling. Each tumor was sampled at five spatially separated regions: the superior, inferior, left-lateral and right-lateral poles and the tumor centre. Histological examination found more than 75% viable tumor cells in every tumor sample. Fresh tumor and adjacent tissue pieces were bisected; one half was stored in RNAlater at -80°C, the other sent for histology. The paper as a whole reports these results and caveats: Bulk unsorted samples precluded comparing CD4+ and CD8+ T cell repertoires. Only a few patients were included in the study, and the authors note that the findings should be validated in a larger study. The top 250 clones accounted for a significantly greater share of the repertoire in tumors than in blood (p = 0.039). Repertoire overlap was found to be higher between tumor regions (mean around 35%) than between tumor-adjacent (17%) or tumor-blood (about 14%) pairs, consistent with antigen-driven expansion. Because sequencing covered only the TCR beta chain and unpaired alpha chains were not captured, true repertoire diversity is likely underestimated. Only roughly 7.5-25% of top clones appeared in all five regions of a tumor, which suggests that tumor-infiltrating T cells are spatially heterogeneous.

The CDR3 starts with the cysteine, ends with the phenylalanine, and has 14 residues. Kept here is only the CDR3 DNA, which spans 42 bases and is read in frame from base 1. Taken from the germline V gene, the CDR1 and CDR2 loops are LGHNA and YSLEER. Relative to germline, V is 5 bases shorter and J is 13 bases shorter, with 23 bases between their ends. TCRbeta-specific cDNA was reverse-transcribed from 500 ng total RNA using a constant-region primer and ProtoScript II reverse transcriptase. Construction of the TCRbeta libraries relied on three nested rounds of multiplex PCR, following a slightly modified ARM-PCR procedure. Each of the first two PCR rounds ran for nine to ten cycles and used multiplex TRBV1-TRBV30 forward primers together with a Cbeta reverse primer. A final 25-cycle PCR with Deep VentR polymerase added sample barcodes and Illumina adapters. Before sequencing, amplicons of 200-500 bp were purified from gel using a QIAquick gel extraction kit. TCRbeta amplicons were sequenced on an Illumina HiSeq 2500 with 250-bp paired-end reads. For the original study's pipeline: Quality trimming of reads was performed with Trimmomatic v0.33, and paired reads were merged with FLASH v1.2.11 so that full CDR3 sequences could be recovered. MiGEC v1.2.1b assigned V, D and J germline segments to the rearranged TCRbeta sequences. Clonotype statistics and Shannon-Wiener diversity indices were computed with VDJtools v1.0.0. Except for diversity analysis, only the 250 most abundant clonotypes of each sample were used in subsequent analyses to reduce sampling bias. The public sequencing data were trimmed at Q25 with fastp and processed into clonotypes with MiXCR by TCRdb, which kept only in-frame beta chains. Rows are combined by CDR3 protein, so each entry shows the most common genes and DNA. TCRdb, not the authors, supplied the V and J calls. The sample yields about 20,000 distinct CDR3 sequences; more than 75% were counted once. The ten largest clones represent approximately 40% of the sample.

The V gene is TRBV4-3 and the J gene is TRBJ1-2; the D gene cannot be resolved reliably. This sequence originates from a woman in her thirties with primary liver carcinoma and hepatitis B virus infection. The sample consisted of liver tumor tissue from sampling region 2. Reading the label with the study, this specimen's cell subset or site is: tumor region T2, inferior pole. The DNA sequence follows: TGCGCCAGCAGCGCTGAGTTGGAGATTTATGACTTCACCTTC. Its translation is CASSAELEIYDFTF.